Shown below are 26 T cell receptor beta chains from a single sample sequenced in a study of technical replicates of blood from a few donors. Assay: immunoSEQ multiplex PCR; the TCRdb copy retains only in-frame clones and omits some. The profile shows 70,000 to 85,000 clones, roughly 97% of them singletons. The source material was T cells isolated from PBMCs. The receptors stem from a human donor in good health.

The chain uses TRBV4-2 and TRBJ1-5, with D possibly TRBD1 on 6 matching bases. There are 16 residues in the CDR3. CDR1 and CDR2 from the germline V gene are LGHNA and YNFKEQ. Between the trimmed V and J ends, which lost 0 bases and 2 bases, there was a span of 11 bases. The chain's CDR3 is CASSQDRTGRNQPQHF. The CDR3 bases are TGTGCCAGCAGCCAAGACCGTACAGGGCGCAATCAGCCCCAGCATTTT.

The rearrangement joins TRBV2 to TRBJ2-1; 12 positions agree with TRBD2. Germline V lookup: CDR1 SNHLY, CDR2 FYNNEI. This CDR3 is 19 amino acids long. J gave up 4 bases and V 7 bases, and 17 bases lay outside the gene matches. CDR3 loop: CASTTLGLAGGPRYNEQFF. The CDR3 coding sequence is TGTGCCAGCACGACCCTGGGGCTAGCGGGAGGGCCGCGGTACAATGAGCAGTTCTTC.

The chain joins TRBV2 to TRBJ2-5; 8 positions match TRBD1. The trim removed 4 bases at V and 2 bases at J, leaving 0 bases unmatched. Looked up from germline, CDR1 is SNHLY and CDR2 is FYNNEI. The CDR3 extends over 13 amino acids. DNA for the CDR3: TGTGCCAGCAGTGGACAGGGGCAAGAGACCCAGTACTTC. Its translation: CASSGQGQETQYF.

The V call is TRBV28, the J call TRBJ1-2; the D is unclear. With 6 bases removed from V and 3 bases from J, the gap between germline ends came to 20 bases. The CDR3 is 16 residues long. Looked up from germline, CDR1 is MDHEN and CDR2 is SYDVKM. DNA of the CDR3: TGTGCCAGCAGCCCACCGGCGGTTAAAAGTGACTATGGCTACACCTTC. Translating it yields CASSPPAVKSDYGYTF.

The chain combines TRBV11-3 with TRBJ2-7, with D hard to call. The CDR3 runs to 13 residues. The ends were cut back, 1 base at V and 7 bases at J, with 11 bases in the middle. Germline CDR1 reads SGHNT; CDR2 reads YENEEA. The CDR3 sequence: CASSLVASGEQYF. In DNA, the CDR3 is TGTGCCAGCAGCTTAGTTGCCTCCGGGGAGCAGTACTTC.

This clone was counted once. The rearrangement uses TRBV4-1 and TRBJ2-1; TRBD2 aligns across 8 bases. In germline, CDR1 is MGHRA, CDR2 YSYEKL. The CDR3 is made up of 15 amino acids. The ends lost 3 bases at V and 6 bases at J; junction bases unmatched: 7. The CDR3 DNA sequence: TGCGCCAGCAGCCAGGGCCTAGCGGGCGCCAATGAGCAGTTCTTC. As protein: CASSQGLAGANEQFF.

V is TRBV25-1 and J is TRBJ1-1; TRBD1 matches 8 bases. CDR3 size: 12 residues. V lost 5 bases to trimming and J lost 4 bases; unmatched junction nucleotides: 0. Germline values: CDR1 MGHDK, CDR2 SYGVNS. The CDR3 sequence: CASSTGGTEAFF. CDR3 DNA: TGTGCCAGCAGTACAGGGGGCACTGAAGCTTTCTTT.

V usage is TRBV4-2 and J usage is TRBJ2-5; 13 bases are a match to TRBD2. The V segment lost 4 bases and the J segment 3 bases; nucleotides outside the gene matches: 5. Germline CDR1 reads LGHNA; CDR2 reads YNFKEQ. The CDR3 is 16 amino acids. The CDR3 loop reads CASSPRTSGGEETQYF. In DNA, the CDR3 is TGTGCCAGCAGCCCCCGGACTAGCGGGGGAGAAGAGACCCAGTACTTC.

The V call is TRBV7-9, the J call TRBJ1-1, with D hard to call. Trimming stripped 5 bases from V and 7 bases from J, with 8 bases between. CDR3 length: 11 amino acids. CDR1 and CDR2 from the germline V gene are SEHNR and FQNEAQ (reference sequence). CDR3 sequence reads: CASSEVGEAFF. For the CDR3, the DNA is TGTGCCAGCAGCGAGGTTGGTGAAGCTTTCTTT.

The V and J genes are TRBV19 and TRBJ1-6; D is perhaps TRBD1 (6 bases). The CDR3 consists of 14 residues. Trimming stripped 5 bases from V and 6 bases from J, with 11 bases between. The germline V gene encodes CDR1 LNHDA and CDR2 SQIVND (reference sequence). The CDR3 loop is CASSLDRLNSPLHF. In DNA form, the CDR3 reads TGTGCCAGTAGTCTCGACAGGCTTAATTCACCCCTCCACTTT.

This clone appeared once. CDR3 DNA: TGTGCCAGTGGGGAGAGCAATCAGCCCCAGCATTTT. Amino acid sequence: CASGESNQPQHF. The chain uses TRBV27 and TRBJ1-5; no clear D. V was trimmed by 9 bases and J by 1 base, leaving 7 bases between them. The CDR3 has 12 amino acids. The V gene's germline CDR1 is MNHEY and CDR2 SMNVEV (reference sequence).

The gene calls are TRBV28 and TRBJ2-7; TRBD2 matches at 10 bases. With 7 bases clipped from V and 2 bases from J, the junction kept 8 bases outside the gene matches. CDR3 length equals 15 residues. The V gene's germline CDR1 is MDHEN and CDR2 SYDVKM. The CDR3 DNA reads as TGTGCCAGCACCCTAGCGGGAGTTGCTGCCTACGAGCAGTACTTC. The encoded protein is CASTLAGVAAYEQYF.

The J gene is TRBJ1-1, the V gene TRBV7-6; tentative D call: TRBD1 (6 bases). Germline assignment: CDR1 SGHVS and CDR2 FNYEAQ. The ends were cut back, 1 base at V and 1 base at J, with 7 bases in the middle. There are 14 residues in the CDR3. In DNA, the CDR3 is TGTGCCAGCAGCTTAGAAGGGGGGAACACTGAAGCTTTCTTT. Its protein product is CASSLEGGNTEAFF.

The gene calls are TRBV5-4 and TRBJ1-2; no definite D call. Germline V lookup: CDR1 SGHNT, CDR2 YYREEE (reference sequence). The CDR3 has 14 residues. V lost 0 bases and J 6 bases, leaving 12 bases between the germline ends. CDR3 coding DNA: TGTGCCAGCAGCTTGGAGGCTCCGCGGGATGGCTACACCTTC. Residues: CASSLEAPRDGYTF.

The chain has TRBV5-1 and TRBJ1-5; perhaps TRBD1 as D (5 bases). V dropped 5 bases and J dropped 4 bases, with 10 bases sitting between them. The CDR3 has 13 residues. Per the germline V gene, CDR1 is SGHRS and CDR2 is YFSETQ. CDR3 bases: TGCGCCAGCAGTGTTAAGGGGAATCAGCCCCAGCATTTT. It encodes CASSVKGNQPQHF.

This clone was detected a few times. This chain links TRBV14 with TRBJ1-5; 7 nucleotides agree with TRBD1. The CDR3 totals 13 residues. J gave up 4 bases and V 4 bases, and 1 base lay outside the gene matches. Germline CDR1 is SGHDN and CDR2 is FVKESK. The CDR3 protein is CASSRTGNQPQHF. CDR3 nucleotide sequence: TGTGCCAGCAGCCGGACAGGTAATCAGCCCCAGCATTTT.

The genes are TRBV25-1 and TRBJ2-7; D ambiguous. From germline, CDR1 is MGHDK and CDR2 SYGVNS. Trimming removed 0 bases at V and 3 bases at J, with 6 bases between. The CDR3 spans 13 residues. CDR3 amino acids: CASSEYVSYEQYF. The CDR3 coding sequence is TGTGCCAGCAGTGAATATGTCAGCTACGAGCAGTACTTC.

This clone has only one observation. The genes are TRBV27 and TRBJ1-6; D gene ambiguous. CDR3 length: 13 amino acids. The V end lost 9 bases, the J end lost 0 bases, and 6 bases lay between the germline ends. In germline, CDR1 is MNHEY, CDR2 SMNVEV (reference sequence). The CDR3 nucleotides read TGTGCCAGTGGGCCCTCCTATAATTCACCCCTCCACTTT. Translated: CASGPSYNSPLHF.

This chain joins TRBV28 and TRBJ2-7, with TRBD1 matching over 9 bases. The junction had 8 bases not matched to a gene; V was cut back by 5 bases and J by 6 bases. The CDR3 sequence is 14 residues long. CDR1 is MDHEN, CDR2 SYDVKM, per germline. CDR3 bases: TGTGCCAGCAGTACACCGGGACAGGGTTTCGAGCAGTACTTC. Translated: CASSTPGQGFEQYF.

This sequence joins TRBV7-2 and TRBJ2-2; unclear D gene. The CDR3 sequence is 14 residues long. V was trimmed by 3 bases and J by 5 bases, leaving 10 bases between them. Germline CDR1 reads SGHTA; CDR2 reads FQGNSA. The CDR3 region has the DNA TGTGCCAGCAGCTTCACTACCGTAACCGGGGAGCTGTTTTTT. It is translated as CASSFTTVTGELFF.

The rearrangement links TRBV5-6 to TRBJ2-6; D unclear. Deletions cut 1 base from V and 0 bases from J, with 11 bases between. The V gene's germline CDR1 is SGHDT and CDR2 YYEEEE. The CDR3 contains 17 residues. This CDR3 is CASSLSGRLSGANVLTF. CDR3 DNA: TGTGCCAGCAGCTTGTCTGGCCGCCTCTCTGGGGCCAACGTCCTGACTTTC.

In this sample, this clone turned up once. The rearrangement links TRBV7-2 to TRBJ1-4; TRBD1 matches at 7 bases. Germline V gene data show CDR1 as SGHTA and CDR2 as FQGNSA. This CDR3 is built from 15 residues. The V segment lost 5 bases and the J segment 7 bases; nucleotides outside the gene matches: 10. CDR3 DNA sequence: TGTGCCAGCAGCCGTCGACAGGGAATCAGTGAAAAACTGTTTTTT. Its translation is CASSRRQGISEKLFF.

This chain joins TRBV6-5 and TRBJ2-7, with D possibly being TRBD1 (6 bases). This CDR3 contains 14 residues. V dropped 6 bases and J dropped 5 bases, with 17 bases sitting between them. Germline CDR1 reads MNHEY; CDR2 reads SVGAGI. Here the CDR3 DNA reads TGTGCCAGCAGCGAACAGGGTTTAGGCGACGAGCAGTACTTC. Translation gives CASSEQGLGDEQYF.

V usage is TRBV29-1 and J usage is TRBJ1-1; D gene uncertain. The V end was cut by 3 bases, the J end by 4 bases, with 9 bases between. This CDR3 has 12 residues. Per the germline V gene, CDR1 is SQVTM and CDR2 is ANQGSEA. CDR3 DNA sequence: TGCAGCGTTGATGCGGAGGGCACTGAAGCTTTCTTT. It is translated as CSVDAEGTEAFF.

This sequence joins TRBV7-9 and TRBJ2-1, with 7 bases that match TRBD2. The length of the CDR3 is 15 residues. Germline V gene data show CDR1 as SEHNR and CDR2 as FQNEAQ (reference sequence). V gave up 1 base and J gave up 10 bases; unmatched junction bases: 10. CDR3 region: CASSLDGGVVGEQFF. CDR3 sequence (DNA): TGTGCCAGCAGCTTAGATGGGGGGGTAGTGGGAGAGCAGTTCTTC.

The chain employs TRBV28 and TRBJ2-7; TRBD2 matches 7 bases. The ends lost 7 bases at V and 3 bases at J; junction bases unmatched: 6. The germline gives CDR1 MDHEN, CDR2 SYDVKM. The CDR3 sequence is 13 residues long. CDR3 bases: TGTGCCAGCACCTGGCCGGGGGGCTACGAGCAGTACTTC. Protein sequence: CASTWPGGYEQYF.